Below are 10 T cell receptor beta chains sequenced from a single sample in a study of blood T cells in healthy people across ages (dated by TCRdb to 2015 to 2017). The receptor library was made with 5' RACE. The listed sequencing device is Illumina HiSeq 2500. A second roughly 6 to 11 cycle PCR used a sample-barcoded 5' primer and a J-beta primer mix. The public reads were run again by TCRdb, first through fastp at Q25 and then through MiXCR, and only productive beta chains were kept. For every CDR3 protein sequence, its rows merge into one entry that carries the most common genes and DNA. Counted in this sample were approximately 1.5 million distinct CDR3 sequences; 35% to 45% of them appeared once. Over 3.5% of the sample comes from the top ten. The specimen sequenced was blood. The receptors stem from a young woman in good health.

This clonotype was observed a few times. This chain uses TRBV7-2 with TRBJ2-7; tentatively, D is TRBD2 (6 bases). The length of the CDR3 is 14 residues. Trimming removed 4 bases from V and 4 bases from J, with 14 bases in between. Germline V gives CDR1 SGHTA, CDR2 FQGNSA. The chain's CDR3 is CASSSRRGNYEQYF. In nucleotides, the CDR3 is TGTGCCAGCAGCTCCCGGAGGGGCAATTACGAGCAGTACTTC.

The chain uses TRBV20-1 and TRBJ2-7; TRBD2 matches 7 bases. CDR3 length equals 15 residues. Germline V lookup: CDR1 DFQATT, CDR2 SNEGSKA (reference sequence). V trimming: 1 base; J trimming: 3 bases; junction bases outside the gene matches: 9. The CDR3 is CSARGARAGLYEQYF. The CDR3 DNA sequence: TGCAGTGCTAGAGGGGCGCGAGCGGGACTCTACGAGCAGTACTTC.

This clonotype has just a few counts. The chain is built from TRBV4-3 and TRBJ2-5; D not certain. Germline CDR1 and CDR2: LGHNA and YSLEER. The CDR3 length is 15 residues. Trimming took off 0 bases at V and 2 bases at J, with 10 bases between the two ends. The CDR3, as DNA: TGCGCCAGCAGCCAAGACGTTGGAGTACAAGAGACCCAGTACTTC. This sequence encodes CASSQDVGVQETQYF.

This clonotype was observed at least ten times. The gene calls are TRBV20-1 and TRBJ2-1, with 9 positions matching TRBD1. There are 11 residues in the CDR3. Germline V gene sequence: CDR1 DFQATT, CDR2 SNEGSKA (reference sequence). Trimming cost V 8 bases and J 10 bases; bases outside gene matches: 6. The CDR3 region is CSPGTGKEQFF. CDR3 in DNA: TGCAGTCCCGGGACAGGGAAAGAGCAGTTCTTC.

This clonotype was seen a few times. The chain couples TRBV9 to TRBJ2-6; D uncertain. V lost 0 bases and J 4 bases, leaving 8 bases between the germline ends. The CDR3 is 15 amino acids. Per germline, CDR1 SGDLS and CDR2 YYNGEE. Written as DNA, the CDR3 is TGTGCCAGCAGCGTAGATCTTCCCGGGGCCAACGTCCTGACTTTC. It specifies CASSVDLPGANVLTF. The whole variable domain, filled in from reference TRBV9 and TRBJ2-6, reads DSGVTQTPKHLITATGQRVTLRCSPRSGDLSVYWYQQSLDQGLQFLIQYYNGEERAKGNILERFSAQQFPDLHSELNLSSLELGDSALYFCASSVDLPGANVLTFGAGSRLTVL.

This chain links TRBV19 with TRBJ1-1, with no clear D. The CDR3 has 14 residues. With 2 bases removed from V and 4 bases from J, the gap between germline ends came to 11 bases. Germline assignment: CDR1 LNHDA and CDR2 SQIVND (reference sequence). The CDR3 DNA reads TGTGCCAGTAGTATAAGGCGCGCAGGCACTGAAGCTTTCTTT. Its translation is CASSIRRAGTEAFF.

Only a few counts were recorded for this clonotype. This chain links TRBV20-1 with TRBJ2-1, with TRBD2 identical over 7 bases. This CDR3 has 17 amino acids. With V trimmed by 4 bases and J by 0 bases, 12 bases remained unmatched. The germline gives CDR1 DFQATT, CDR2 SNEGSKA (reference sequence). The CDR3 nucleotides are TGCAGTGCTAAACCCAATTGGGGGGGGAGCTCCTACAATGAGCAGTTCTTC. It translates to CSAKPNWGGSSYNEQFF.

This chain uses TRBV27 with TRBJ2-7, with D unresolved. The V end was cut by 4 bases, the J end by 7 bases, with 20 bases between. The CDR3 loop spans 15 amino acids. Germline CDR1 reads MNHEY; CDR2 reads SMNVEV (reference sequence). DNA of the CDR3: TGTGCCAGCAGTTCCAGCGTTAGCTCCTACAATGAGCAGTACTTC. Amino acids: CASSSSVSSYNEQYF.

The chain combines TRBV6-6 with TRBJ2-1; 7 bases align to TRBD2. With V trimmed by 5 bases and J by 5 bases, 9 bases remained unmatched. The CDR3 totals 15 residues. Germline-derived CDR1 and CDR2 are MNHNY and SVGAGI (reference sequence). In DNA, the CDR3 is TGTGCCAGCAGTCAACGTCCTAGCGGAAACAATGAGCAGTTCTTC. This encodes CASSQRPSGNNEQFF.

The chain recombines TRBV9 with TRBJ2-1, with 13 bases identical to TRBD2. CDR1 and CDR2 from the germline V gene are SGDLS and YYNGEE. Germline trimming cut 3 bases from V and 8 bases from J; bases unmatched to any gene: 5. The CDR3 runs to 15 residues. The CDR3, as DNA: TGTGCCAGCAGCGAGGGGACTAGCGGGGTGTATGAGCAGTTCTTC. It yields the protein CASSEGTSGVYEQFF.